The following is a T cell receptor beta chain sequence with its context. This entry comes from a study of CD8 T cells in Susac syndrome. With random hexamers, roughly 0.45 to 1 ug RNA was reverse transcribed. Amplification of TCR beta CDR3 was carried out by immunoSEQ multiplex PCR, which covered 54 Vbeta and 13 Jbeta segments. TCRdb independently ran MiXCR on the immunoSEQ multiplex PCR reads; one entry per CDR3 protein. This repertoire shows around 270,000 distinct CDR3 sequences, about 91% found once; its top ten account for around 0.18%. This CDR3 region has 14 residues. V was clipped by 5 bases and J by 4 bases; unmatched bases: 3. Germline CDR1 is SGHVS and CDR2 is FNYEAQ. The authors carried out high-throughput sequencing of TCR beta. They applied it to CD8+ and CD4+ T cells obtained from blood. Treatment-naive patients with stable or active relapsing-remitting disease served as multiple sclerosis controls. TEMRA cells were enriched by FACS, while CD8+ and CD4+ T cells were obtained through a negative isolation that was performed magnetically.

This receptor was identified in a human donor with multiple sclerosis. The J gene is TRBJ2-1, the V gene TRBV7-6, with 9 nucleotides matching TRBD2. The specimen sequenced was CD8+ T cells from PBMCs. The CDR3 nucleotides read TGTGCCAGCAGCCAGAGCGGGGGGTACAATGAGCAGTTCTTC. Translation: CASSQSGGYNEQFF.